The clone carrying this T cell receptor (beta chain) was counted at least ten times. The antigen is not known. Exclusion covered patients with other autoimmune diseases or uncontrolled infections (as well as pregnancy or lactation). The data stem from a study of Graves' ophthalmopathy and Graves' hyperthyroidism. As the template, RNA transcripts were used to amplify TCR beta CDR3 regions. HTBI-primed RT-PCR formed the first round, and a multiplex PCR formed the second. MiXCR, applied by TCRdb to the multiplex PCR reads, yields one record per CDR3 protein. Seen here are hundreds of thousands of distinct CDR3 sequences, approximately 22% observed once, and the top ten hold roughly 6.9%. The CDR3 is made up of 13 amino acids. Between the trimmed V and J ends, which lost 8 bases and 0 bases, there was a span of 10 bases. Regarding the study as a whole: Most thyroid-expanded clonotypes exceeding 0.001 frequency were also found in blood.

The J gene is TRBJ1-1, the V gene TRBV12-3 or TRBV12-4, with unresolved D. The sequence derives from a woman younger than 30 with stable Graves' hyperthyroidism. Some clones in this sample may be carry-over from other donors' samples. The sample taken for sequencing was peripheral blood. The CDR3 nucleotides are TGTGCCAGCTGTCGGGGTCTGAACACTGAAGCTTTCTTT. It encodes CASCRGLNTEAFF.